The 8 T cell receptor beta chains reported below all come from one sample, sequenced in a study of blood T cell repertoires in COVID-19. Profiled with immunoSEQ multiplex PCR; TCRdb holds only in-frame clones, not every one. Here the sample spans 100,000 to 150,000 clones, 86% being singletons. The sample comprised peripheral blood. These receptors were collected from a human donor in a cohort sampled during active COVID-19.

This clone has only one observation. The chain recombines TRBV19 with TRBJ1-4; TRBD1 agrees at 10 bases. V shed 4 bases and J 4 bases; nucleotides not matched to a gene: 21. Germline-derived CDR1 and CDR2 are LNHDA and SQIVND (reference sequence). The CDR3 sequence is 21 residues long. In nucleotides, the CDR3 is TGTGCCAGTAGTACCGGGACAGGGGTCGCGGGGACGGCTCTAATTAATGAAAAACTGTTTTTT. Encoded protein: CASSTGTGVAGTALINEKLFF.

The rearrangement uses TRBV6-1 and TRBJ2-7, with a weak D call TRBD1 (5 bases). The CDR3 length is 15 residues. V was pared by 3 bases and J by 5 bases, with 17 bases between. Germline CDR1 and CDR2: MNHNS and SASEGT. The CDR3 spells CASSDLGLGLDEQYF. CDR3 bases: TGTGCCAGCAGTGACCTGGGGCTGGGGTTGGACGAGCAGTACTTC.

This clone is a singleton in its sample. The chain couples TRBV14 to TRBJ2-1; TRBD2 matches at 10 bases. Trimming took 1 base from V and 1 from J; bases not matched to a gene: 4. Germline V lookup: CDR1 SGHDN, CDR2 FVKESK. This CDR3 comprises 17 residues. CDR3 protein: CASSQASSGSSYNEQFF. The DNA for the CDR3 is TGTGCCAGCAGCCAAGCTTCTAGCGGGAGTTCCTACAATGAGCAGTTCTTC.

The chain joins TRBV27 to TRBJ1-1, with 7 bases matching TRBD1. Germline V gives CDR1 MNHEY, CDR2 SMNVEV (reference sequence). The CDR3 extends over 15 amino acids. The trim removed 0 bases at V and 1 base at J, leaving 2 bases unmatched. DNA of the CDR3: TGTGCCAGCAGTTTATCTCACAGGGGGAACACTGAAGCTTTCTTT. Protein sequence: CASSLSHRGNTEAFF.

V and J are TRBV11-2 and TRBJ2-1; D might be TRBD2 (5 bases). Germline values: CDR1 SGHAT, CDR2 FQNNGV. V was trimmed by 1 base and J by 4 bases, leaving 11 bases between them. This CDR3 has 15 amino acids. DNA of the CDR3: TGTGCCAGCAGCTTAGGAGGGAGCCGTTACAATGAGCAGTTCTTC. It codes for CASSLGGSRYNEQFF.

The chain employs TRBV27 and TRBJ1-5, with 8 bases that match TRBD1. V trimming: 5 bases; J trimming: 2 bases; junction bases outside the gene matches: 8. The CDR3 extends over 16 amino acids. Per the germline V gene, CDR1 is MNHEY and CDR2 is SMNVEV (reference sequence). Written as DNA, the CDR3 is TGTGCCAGCAGTCATAATTCAGGGGGCCGCAATCAGCCCCAGCATTTT. Its translation: CASSHNSGGRNQPQHF.

The V gene is TRBV5-5, the J gene TRBJ1-2; 7 positions match TRBD1. In germline, CDR1 is SGHKS, CDR2 YYEKEE (reference sequence). The CDR3 consists of 15 residues. V lost 4 bases and J lost 0; bases outside the gene matches: 6. CDR3 sequence (DNA): TGTGCCAGCAGCCCGGGACAGCTCACTAACTATGGCTACACCTTC. It specifies CASSPGQLTNYGYTF.

J is TRBJ2-7 and V is TRBV4-2; 12 bases agree with TRBD2. J gave up 5 bases and V 4 bases, and 12 bases lay outside the gene matches. This CDR3 has 17 amino acids. The germline CDR1 and CDR2 sequences are LGHNA and YNFKEQ. DNA of the CDR3: TGTGCCAGCAGCCCAGGACTAGCGGGAATGTTTGAGGACGAGCAGTACTTC. Its translation is CASSPGLAGMFEDEQYF.